These T cell receptor beta chains were read from a single sample in a study of blood T cell repertoires in COVID-19. Sequencing used immunoSEQ multiplex PCR; TCRdb keeps in-frame clones, though not all of them. The table includes approximately 200,000 clones, around nine tenths detected once. The source material was PBMCs or T cells enriched from blood (not recorded which). These TCRs come from a woman aged 25 to 39 who had been exposed to COVID-19. Both conserved end residues are part of each CDR3. The order of the fields is J gene, CDR3 length, D gene, V gene, CDR3 DNA, CDR3 protein. A D gene is named only where the DNA matches it firmly.

TRBJ1-2 15 . TRBV7-9 TGTGCCAGCAGCATCCCCGACATTCCTAACTATGGCTACACCTTC CASSIPDIPNYGYTF
TRBJ1-3 14 TRBD1 TRBV6-5 TGTGCCAGCCGACAGGGTGGGAATGGAAACACCATATATTTT CASRQGGNGNTIYF
TRBJ2-4 13 . TRBV3-1/TRBV3-2 TGTGCCAGCAGCCAAGGCGTCAAAAACATTCAGTACTTC CASSQGVKNIQYF
TRBJ1-1 13 . TRBV7-2 TGTGCCAGCAGCTTGGGGAGGAACACTGAAGCTTTCTTT CASSLGRNTEAFF
TRBJ1-1 13 . TRBV6-6 TGTGCCAGCAGCTCAGAGCGGGGCGCTGAAGCTTTCTTT CASSSERGAEAFF
TRBJ2-7 14 . TRBV6-5 TGTGCCAGCAGCCAAACCGGGACAATCTACGAGCAGTACTTC CASSQTGTIYEQYF
TRBJ1-1 15 . TRBV5-1 TGCGCCAGCAGGGCGTCCGGGGGGCGGAACACTGAAGCTTTCTTT CASRASGGRNTEAFF
TRBJ1-2 14 TRBD1 TRBV3-1/TRBV3-2 TGTGCCAGCAGCCACGCGGACAGGGGGGAGGGCTACACCTTC CASSHADRGEGYTF
TRBJ1-4 15 . TRBV7-2 TGTGCCAGCAGCTGGGGGGGAGGGGATAATGAAAAACTGTTTTTT CASSWGGGDNEKLFF
TRBJ1-2 15 . TRBV28 TGTGCCAGCAGTTTCCCCCCCCGGGGTGACTATGGCTACACCTTC CASSFPPRGDYGYTF